This T cell receptor beta chain was identified in a study of early stage breast cancer tumors. Whole-study findings and limits: Tumors had around 2.5-fold higher T cell density than normal breast.

Blood replicates held 0.5 ug DNA, tumor or normal breast roughly 1.5 ug, two each. Clones were sequenced by immunoSEQ multiplex PCR, and TCRdb holds only the in-frame ones, with some missing. Among roughly 30,000 clones listed, approximately 84% were seen once. This clone was counted a single time. The target antigen is unknown. The germline CDR1 and CDR2 sequences are MNHEY and SMNVEV (reference sequence). The CDR3 spans 15 residues. J lost 7 bases, V lost 1 base, and 5 bases had no gene match. The V call is TRBV27, the J call TRBJ2-1; 9 bases fit TRBD1. Sequences were obtained from blood. The receptor was isolated from a person aged 45 to 59 with breast cancer. Here the CDR3 reads CASSLFSGQGNEQFF. CDR3 sequence (DNA): TGTGCCAGCAGTTTATTTTCCGGACAGGGGAATGAGCAGTTCTTC.